These 30 T cell receptor beta chains originate from one sample sequenced in a study of blood T cells in healthy people across ages. Together with a sample-barcoded 5' primer, a J-beta primer mix was included in a second PCR lasting about 7 to 12 cycles. Each CDR3 protein is one row after TCRdb ran MiXCR on the 5' RACE reads. The sample holds about 670,000 distinct CDR3 sequences, 40% to 65% seen once. The sample taken for sequencing was blood. These receptors were taken from a woman older than 75 in good health.

This clonotype occurred a few times. The chain has TRBV5-4 and TRBJ1-2; D ambiguous. The CDR3 has 13 amino acids. Germline assignment: CDR1 SGHNT and CDR2 YYREEE (reference sequence). V lost 3 bases and J 8 bases, leaving 14 bases between the germline ends. CDR3 residues: CASSSVPRGGYTF. CDR3 coding DNA: TGTGCCAGCAGCTCCGTTCCTCGAGGGGGCTACACCTTC.

This chain links TRBV6-6 with TRBJ2-5; tentatively, D is TRBD1 (8 bases). The last part of the DNA fits TRBJ2-7 better; the J call may be wrong. This CDR3 contains 16 residues. The germline V gene encodes CDR1 MNHNY and CDR2 SVGAGI (reference sequence). The CDR3 spells CASSFTQGGIGYEQYF. The CDR3 region has the DNA TGTGCCAGCAGTTTTACACAGGGGGGGATCGGGTACGAGCAGTACTTC.

This clonotype was counted a single time. A much more abundant neighbour one base away suggests this may be a read error. The V call is TRBV5-1, the J call TRBJ2-5; D may be TRBD1 or TRBD2 (5 bases each). CDR1 and CDR2 from the germline V gene are SGHRS and YFSETQ. The CDR3 runs to 12 residues. The chain's CDR3 is CAGREHKETQYF. The CDR3 bases are TGCGCCGGCAGGGAGCATAAAGAGACCCAGTACTTC.

The chain recombines TRBV30 with TRBJ2-5; 7 nucleotides agree with TRBD2. Germline lookup yields CDR1 GTSNPN and CDR2 SVGIG (reference sequence). V lost 0 bases to trimming and J lost 11 bases; unmatched junction nucleotides: 15. This CDR3 has 15 residues. The CDR3 coding sequence is TGTGCCTGGAGTGTAAAGGCTAGCGGAAACAATGAGCAGTACTTC. The encoded protein is CAWSVKASGNNEQYF.

The chain carries TRBV12-3 or TRBV12-4 and TRBJ1-1; possible D gene TRBD1, 6 bases. Deletions cut 7 bases from V and 5 bases from J, with 17 bases between. This CDR3 comprises 14 residues. The CDR3 region is CASTRTGGMTEAFF. CDR3 nucleotide sequence: TGTGCCAGCACCCGAACCGGGGGCATGACTGAAGCTTTCTTT.

This chain joins TRBV7-2 and TRBJ2-7; 9 bases align to TRBD1. The CDR3 is 13 residues long. Germline lookup yields CDR1 SGHTA and CDR2 FQGNSA. V trimming: 8 bases; J trimming: 2 bases; junction bases outside the gene matches: 4. Here the CDR3 reads CASEWDRAYEQYF. CDR3 in DNA: TGTGCCAGCGAATGGGACAGGGCCTACGAGCAGTACTTC.

At least ten counts were recorded for this clonotype. The chain joins TRBV12-3 or TRBV12-4 to TRBJ2-5, with TRBD1 identical over 7 bases. Trimming took 6 bases from V and 5 from J; bases not matched to a gene: 3. The CDR3 extends over 12 amino acids. The CDR3 loop reads CASRPRGETQYF. DNA of the CDR3: TGTGCCAGCAGACCCAGGGGGGAGACCCAGTACTTC.

The sample holds a few counts of this clonotype. A read error may be the cause here, since a much bigger clone is one base away. The chain carries TRBV27 and TRBJ2-7; 9 bases agree with TRBD2. V shed 5 bases and J 0 bases; nucleotides not matched to a gene: 11. The CDR3 has 17 residues. Germline V gene sequence: CDR1 MNHEY, CDR2 SMNVEV (reference sequence). For the CDR3, the DNA is TGTGCCAGCAGTCGCCCCCCAGCGGGAGGAGGCTCCTACGAGCAGTACTTC. It is translated as CASSRPPAGGGSYEQYF.

The gene calls are TRBV28 and TRBJ1-5, with D perhaps matching TRBD1 (6 bases). The germline V gene has CDR1 MDHEN and CDR2 SYDVKM. V was trimmed by 7 bases and J by 3 bases, leaving 19 bases between them. The CDR3 runs 16 residues. The CDR3 loop is CASIRSPTGPNQPQHF. CDR3 in DNA: TGTGCCAGCATCAGGTCCCCAACAGGGCCCAATCAGCCCCAGCATTTT.

The chain recombines TRBV3-1 with TRBJ2-1; no reliable D call. The germline gives CDR1 LGHDT, CDR2 YNNKEL (reference sequence). Trimming removed 2 bases at V and 10 bases at J, with 12 bases between. This CDR3 is built from 13 residues. The chain's CDR3 is CASSQPSRQEQFF. The DNA of the CDR3 is TGTGCCAGCAGCCAACCTTCTCGGCAAGAGCAGTTCTTC.

This clonotype was detected only a few times. This sequence may be a read error, since a much larger clone differs from it by one base. DNA for the CDR3: TGTGCCAGCAGCGTACGAGGGCATAATTCACCCCTCCACTTT. Its translation: CASSVRGHNSPLHF. J is TRBJ1-6 and V is TRBV7-9; D call uncertain. V lost 5 bases and J lost 5, with 10 bases in between. Germline CDR1 and CDR2: SEHNR and FQNEAQ (reference sequence). The CDR3 spans 14 residues.

This clonotype was found many times. The chain is built from TRBV5-1 and TRBJ1-2, with D perhaps matching TRBD1 (5 bases). Trimming stripped 0 bases from V and 4 bases from J, with 10 bases between. CDR1 is SGHRS and CDR2 is YFSETQ in the germline V gene. CDR3 length equals 14 residues. This CDR3 is CASSLDEGRYGYTF. The CDR3 DNA is TGCGCCAGCAGCTTGGACGAGGGGCGCTATGGCTACACCTTC.

This clonotype came up a few times. CDR3 amino acids: CASKGAGDSNQPQHF. The CDR3 DNA is TGTGCCAGCAAGGGGGCGGGGGATAGCAATCAGCCCCAGCATTTT. J is TRBJ1-5 and V is TRBV28; 7 bases align to TRBD1. Germline CDR1 and CDR2: MDHEN and SYDVKM. The CDR3 length is 15 residues. Germline trimming cut 7 bases from V and 0 bases from J; bases unmatched to any gene: 6. Complete variable domain (other parts from reference TRBV28 and TRBJ1-5): DVKVTQSSRYLVKRTGEKVFLECVQDMDHENMFWYRQDPGLGLRLIYFSYDVKMKEKGDIPEGYSVSREKKERFSLILESASTNQTSMYLCASKGAGDSNQPQHFGDGTRLSIL.

In this sample, this clonotype turned up many times. This chain links TRBV6-6 with TRBJ1-5; D ambiguous. The germline V gene encodes CDR1 MNHNY and CDR2 SVGAGI (reference sequence). The CDR3 is made up of 16 amino acids. Trimming stripped 9 bases from V and 2 bases from J, with 20 bases between. As DNA, the CDR3 is TGTGCCAGTAACAAAGACGACCCCGGGGGCAATCAGCCCCAGCATTTT. Residues: CASNKDDPGGNQPQHF.

At least ten counts were recorded for this clonotype. Here the CDR3 DNA reads TGTGCCAGCAGCCCGCAGGTGGTCACAGATACGCAGTATTTT. It is translated as CASSPQVVTDTQYF. This sequence joins TRBV11-2 and TRBJ2-3; no definite D call. The V gene's germline CDR1 is SGHAT and CDR2 FQNNGV. V lost 5 bases and J 2 bases, leaving 11 bases between the germline ends. The CDR3 is 14 residues long.

This clonotype occurred a few times. The rearrangement uses TRBV5-5 and TRBJ1-1; TRBD1 aligns across 7 bases. The V gene's germline CDR1 is SGHKS and CDR2 YYEKEE (reference sequence). The V segment lost 0 bases and the J segment 0 bases; nucleotides outside the gene matches: 8. The CDR3 is 17 residues long. CDR3 nucleotide sequence: TGTGCCAGCAGCTTGGGAGGGGGCCCCCCTATGAACACTGAAGCTTTCTTT. It yields the protein CASSLGGGPPMNTEAFF.

Points on this clonotype: The germline gene is not matched at one end of the junction; a read error may be the cause. The chain is built from TRBV28 and TRBJ2-3, with TRBD2 identical over 8 bases. CDR3 length equals 15 residues. CDR1 and CDR2 (germline): MDHEN, SYDVKM. The CDR3 DNA sequence: TGTGCCAGCAGTTTAGCGGGGGGAGGTACAGATGCGCAGTATTTT. The encoded protein is CASSLAGGGTDAQYF.

The count of this clonotype is one. The J gene is TRBJ2-1, the V gene TRBV7-2; the D is unclear. The CDR3 runs 14 residues. CDR1 and CDR2 (germline): SGHTA, FQGNSA. V was clipped by 4 bases and J by 6 bases, with 13 bases between them. Written as DNA, the CDR3 is TGTGCCAGCAGCTCTGACCCCGTCCGCAATGAGCAGTTCTTC. Its translation: CASSSDPVRNEQFF.

V usage is TRBV20-1 and J usage is TRBJ1-1, with D uncertain. Germline CDR1 reads DFQATT; CDR2 reads SNEGSKA (reference sequence). This CDR3 has 10 amino acids. Between the trimmed V and J ends, which lost 0 bases and 11 bases, there was a span of 7 bases. In DNA form, the CDR3 reads TGCAGTGCTAGAGATCGTATGGCTTTCTTT. It codes for CSARDRMAFF.

J is TRBJ2-3 and V is TRBV4-2; 14 bases map to TRBD2. The CDR3 loop spans 19 amino acids. J gave up 2 bases and V 6 bases, and 13 bases lay outside the gene matches. Germline V gives CDR1 LGHNA, CDR2 YNFKEQ. The CDR3 DNA reads TGTGCCAGCAGAGATCCGGGACTAGCGGGGGATCGCTACACAGATACGCAGTATTTT. It translates to CASRDPGLAGDRYTDTQYF.

This clonotype was counted many times. V usage is TRBV20-1 and J usage is TRBJ1-1, with D unclear. This CDR3 has 12 amino acids. Between the trimmed V and J ends, which lost 2 bases and 1 base, there was a span of 5 bases. CDR1 is DFQATT, CDR2 SNEGSKA, per germline (reference sequence). CDR3 nucleotides: TGCAGTGCTAGAATACAGAACACTGAAGCTTTCTTT. Its translation is CSARIQNTEAFF.

As to this clonotype: Given a much more abundant clone one base away, this may be a read error. The genes are TRBV7-3 and TRBJ2-5; TRBD2 matches 10 bases. This CDR3 is 15 amino acids long. The trim removed 2 bases at V and 11 bases at J, leaving 11 bases unmatched. Germline V CDR1 and CDR2: SGHTA, FQGTGA. CDR3 DNA: TGTGCCAGCAGCTTAGGGACTAGCGATGGGAATGAGCAGTACTTC. Translation: CASSLGTSDGNEQYF.

This clonotype appeared many times. The chain carries TRBV6-5 and TRBJ2-3, with TRBD1 as a possible D gene (6 bases). The CDR3 spans 16 residues. Trimming shortened V by 6 bases and J by 2 bases, and 18 bases separated the two germline ends. Germline lookup yields CDR1 MNHEY and CDR2 SVGAGI. The CDR3 is CASRAWGPRDTDTQYF. In DNA, the CDR3 is TGTGCCAGCAGAGCCTGGGGGCCCAGGGACACAGATACGCAGTATTTT.

This clonotype was seen more than once but under ten times. This chain links TRBV4-1 with TRBJ2-7, with 10 bases matching TRBD2. V trimming: 3 bases; J trimming: 6 bases; junction bases outside the gene matches: 2. Germline lookup yields CDR1 MGHRA and CDR2 YSYEKL. The CDR3 length is 13 residues. CDR3 residues: CASSHVAGGEQYF. The CDR3 DNA follows: TGCGCCAGCAGCCACGTAGCGGGAGGCGAGCAGTACTTC.

The gene calls are TRBV2 and TRBJ1-5; D not resolved. CDR1 and CDR2 (germline): SNHLY, FYNNEI. CDR3 length: 13 residues. Trimming took off 3 bases at V and 4 bases at J, with 7 bases between the two ends. The CDR3 protein is CASSEEGNQPQHF. The CDR3, as DNA: TGTGCCAGCAGTGAGGAGGGTAATCAGCCCCAGCATTTT. Supplemented by reference TRBV2 and TRBJ1-5, the full variable domain reads EPEVTQTPSHQVTQMGQEVILRCVPISNHLYFYWYRQILGQKVEFLVSFYNNEISEKSEIFDDQFSVERPDGSNFTLKIRSTKLEDSAMYFCASSEEGNQPQHFGDGTRLSIL.

The V and J genes are TRBV20-1 and TRBJ1-1; possibly TRBD1 for D (5 bases). V lost 0 bases and J lost 3, with 14 bases in between. CDR1 and CDR2 from the germline V gene are DFQATT and SNEGSKA (reference sequence). The CDR3 sequence is 15 residues long. The CDR3 protein is CSARDRGVLYTEAFF. The CDR3 DNA follows: TGCAGTGCTAGAGATCGGGGGGTACTTTACACTGAAGCTTTCTTT.

This chain joins TRBV9 and TRBJ2-7; 9 positions match TRBD2. V was clipped by 0 bases and J by 3 bases; unmatched bases: 4. The CDR3 totals 15 residues. CDR1 SGDLS and CDR2 YYNGEE come from the germline V gene. For the CDR3, the DNA is TGTGCCAGCAGCGTAGGCCTAGCGGGGCTCTACGAGCAGTACTTC. Encoded protein: CASSVGLAGLYEQYF.

The chain uses TRBV6-1 and TRBJ2-4; D is possibly TRBD1 or TRBD2 (5 bases each). Trimming removed 7 bases from V and 13 bases from J, with 20 bases in between. The CDR3 totals 13 residues. Per germline, CDR1 MNHNS and CDR2 SASEGT. The CDR3 region is CASTQAGAVEQYF. CDR3 DNA sequence: TGTGCCAGCACACAAGCCGGGGCTGTAGAGCAGTACTTC.

Remarks on this clonotype: Being one base from a much bigger clone, this may be a read error. This chain joins TRBV20-1 and TRBJ1-2, with 9 bases identical to TRBD1. CDR3 length equals 14 residues. Germline lookup yields CDR1 DFQATT and CDR2 SNEGSKA (reference sequence). The CDR3 nucleotides are TGCAGTGCTAGAGAAACAGGGGGCGACTATGGCTGCACCTTC. Its protein product is CSARETGGDYGCTF.

This clonotype appeared many times. The chain joins TRBV5-1 to TRBJ2-7; 7 positions agree with TRBD1. Germline values: CDR1 SGHRS, CDR2 YFSETQ. Trimming at V came to 1 base and at J to 4 bases, leaving 5 bases not matched to a gene. This CDR3 is 14 amino acids long. The CDR3 nucleotides are TGCGCCAGCAGCTTGCCGGGACAGATATACGAGCAGTACTTC. Translating it yields CASSLPGQIYEQYF.